This record concerns one T cell receptor beta chain sequence. The repertoire was sequenced with immunoSEQ multiplex PCR; TCRdb's copy has only in-frame clones and lacks some. The table lists about 180,000 clones, 85% of them singletons, with approximately 18% in the top ten. The CDR3 loop spans 15 amino acids. The germline CDR1 and CDR2 sequences are LNHDA and SQIVND (reference sequence). The J segment lost 2 bases and the V segment lost 8 bases, leaving 11 bases of the junction unmatched. Patients at the Seattle site were enrolled during active infection and followed longitudinally. This record belongs to a study of blood T cell repertoires in COVID-19. About the study: In each case, the material was cDNA or gDNA derived from T cells, B-cell-depleted T cells, or PBMCs.

This clonotype was obtained from a person aged 65 to 85 with COVID-19, enrolled during active disease. The rearrangement joins TRBV19 to TRBJ1-2; TRBD1 matches 7 bases. Sequences were obtained from peripheral blood. DNA of the CDR3: TGTGCCAGTCAAGGGACAGCTCAAAAGAACTATGGCTACACCTTC. Translating it yields CASQGTAQKNYGYTF.